The rows below give T cell receptor beta chains drawn from one sample of a study of T cells in Graves' hyperthyroidism and ophthalmopathy. TCRdb ran MiXCR on the multiplex PCR reads and lists one entry per CDR3 protein. The sample lists over 400,000 distinct CDR3 sequences, 14% to 15% occurring once. The sequenced sample consisted of blood. The receptors stem from a man younger than 35 with Graves' ophthalmopathy. CDR3s include the opening cysteine and the closing phenylalanine or tryptophan. D genes are given only for firm matches. Size tells how often a clone was seen (once, few, many) or the class of an expanded clone, and some rows leave it out.

V gene	D gene	J gene	clone size	CDR3 protein	CDR3 DNA
TRBV11-1	TRBD2	TRBJ2-7	-	CASSLTPGTSGGGYSYEQYF	TGTGCCAGCAGCTTAACCCCTGGGACTAGCGGGGGGGGATACTCCTACGAGCAGTACTTC
TRBV11-2	TRBD1	TRBJ1-6	many	CASSSNSGQGNSPLHF	TGTGCCAGCAGCTCAAATTCCGGACAGGGAAATTCACCCCTCCACTTT
TRBV11-2	-	TRBJ1-2	many	CASSLIHRDTANYGYTF	TGTGCCAGCAGCTTAATCCACAGGGATACAGCTAACTATGGCTACACCTTC
TRBV9	TRBD1	TRBJ1-2	-	CASSVERTGGYGYTF	TGTGCCAGCAGCGTAGAAAGGACAGGGGGCTATGGCTACACCTTC
TRBV3-1	TRBD1	TRBJ2-7	many	CASSQKTGTGFNEQYF	TGTGCCAGCAGCCAAAAGACCGGGACAGGGTTCAACGAGCAGTACTTC
TRBV3-1	-	TRBJ2-5	few	CASSQAGDETQYF	TGTGCCAGCAGCCAAGCCGGAGATGAGACCCAGTACTTC
TRBV24-1	-	TRBJ1-5	many	CATSDPDFNQPQHF	TGTGCCACCAGTGATCCGGATTTCAATCAGCCCCAGCATTTT
TRBV7-9	TRBD2	TRBJ2-5	many	CASSLGTSGGAGRETQYF	TGTGCCAGCAGCTTAGGGACTAGCGGGGGGGCCGGAAGAGAGACCCAGTACTTC
TRBV20-1	-	TRBJ2-1	many	CSARGAPGRNEQFF	TGCAGTGCTAGAGGGGCTCCTGGAAGGAATGAGCAGTTCTTC
TRBV7-9	-	TRBJ1-1	many	CASTLRGEAFF	TGTGCCAGCACCTTAAGGGGAGAGGCTTTCTTT
TRBV10-3	-	TRBJ1-4	many	CAISGSAATNEKLFF	TGTGCCATCAGTGGGTCGGCTGCAACTAATGAAAAACTGTTTTTT
TRBV4-1	-	TRBJ2-6	once	CASSQVFRSGANVLTF	TGCGCCAGCAGCCAAGTTTTCCGGTCTGGGGCCAACGTCCTGACTTTC
TRBV7-2	-	TRBJ2-7	many	CASSLVGRLGEQYF	TGTGCCAGCAGCTTAGTTGGCAGGCTTGGGGAGCAGTACTTC
TRBV5-8	TRBD2	TRBJ2-7	-	CASSFGQLGAGGLPSYEQYF	TGTGCCAGCAGCTTCGGACAGTTAGGAGCGGGAGGCCTCCCCTCCTACGAGCAGTACTTC
TRBV11-2	-	TRBJ1-1	many	CASSSRGVWTEAFF	TGTGCCAGCAGCTCCCGGGGGGTTTGGACTGAAGCTTTCTTT
TRBV30	-	TRBJ1-1	many	CAWSDRHLSEAFF	TGTGCCTGGAGTGACCGTCATTTGAGTGAAGCTTTCTTT
TRBV12-3/TRBV12-4	TRBD2	TRBJ2-2	many	CASSFRTSGWGGTGELFF	TGTGCCAGCAGTTTCCGGACTAGCGGGTGGGGAGGCACCGGGGAGCTGTTTTTT
TRBV5-5	TRBD1	TRBJ2-2	-	CASSSRQGRTGELFF	TGTGCCAGCAGCTCCCGACAGGGAAGGACCGGGGAGCTGTTTTTT
TRBV27	-	TRBJ2-5	many	CASSPALRSAGETQYF	TGTGCCAGCAGTCCGGCTTTGAGGTCCGCCGGAGAGACCCAGTACTTC
TRBV20-1	TRBD1	TRBJ2-5	many	CSAPITGVETQYF	TGCAGTGCTCCGATCACAGGGGTGGAGACCCAGTACTTC
TRBV6-1	-	TRBJ2-1	many	CASSELGTSSYNEQFF	TGTGCCAGCAGTGAACTAGGGACGAGCTCCTACAATGAGCAGTTCTTC
TRBV4-1	TRBD2	TRBJ2-5	many	CASSLRGGPWSQETQYF	TGCGCCAGCAGCCTCCGCGGGGGGCCGTGGAGCCAAGAGACCCAGTACTTC
TRBV6-1	-	TRBJ1-5	many	CASSPAQGYQPQHF	TGTGCCAGCAGCCCAGCCCAGGGATATCAGCCCCAGCATTTT
TRBV6-1	-	TRBJ1-1	many	CASMKIQEGEAFF	TGTGCCAGCATGAAAATACAGGAGGGGGAAGCTTTCTTT
TRBV2	TRBD1	TRBJ2-7	many	CASMGDRVGYEQYF	TGTGCCAGCATGGGGGACAGGGTTGGCTACGAGCAGTACTTC
TRBV19	-	TRBJ1-1	few	CASTSGGLGNTEAFF	TGTGCCAGTACCTCCGGGGGGTTGGGGAACACTGAAGCTTTCTTT
TRBV7-9	-	TRBJ2-7	many	CASTDYRDNPSYEQYF	TGTGCCAGCACCGACTATCGGGACAACCCCTCCTACGAGCAGTACTTC
TRBV7-2	-	TRBJ2-5	many	CASSLGNQETQYF	TGTGCCAGCAGCTTAGGGAACCAAGAGACCCAGTACTTC
TRBV20-1	TRBD1	TRBJ1-2	few	CSANRGNYGYTF	TGCAGTGCAAACAGGGGCAACTATGGCTACACCTTC
TRBV7-9	-	TRBJ2-7	many	CASSSALYEQYF	TGTGCCAGCAGCTCGGCCCTCTACGAGCAGTACTTC
TRBV24-1	TRBD1	TRBJ2-2	-	CATSDLLVGQFTGELFF	TGTGCCACCAGTGATTTGCTAGTGGGACAGTTCACCGGGGAGCTGTTTTTT
TRBV12-3/TRBV12-4	-	TRBJ2-2	many	CASSRRQDGELFF	TGTGCCAGCAGTAGGAGGCAGGACGGGGAGCTGTTTTTT
TRBV15	-	TRBJ1-1	many	CATSPQAVNTEAFF	TGTGCCACCAGCCCACAGGCGGTGAACACTGAAGCTTTCTTT
TRBV7-9	TRBD1	TRBJ1-5	-	CASSNQAGGGGNRPQHF	TGTGCCAGCAGCAATCAGGCAGGGGGCGGGGGGAATCGGCCCCAGCATTTT
TRBV2	-	TRBJ1-3	many	CASTPDRYSGNTIYF	TGTGCCAGCACCCCCGACAGATACTCTGGAAACACCATATATTTT
TRBV27	-	TRBJ2-4	-	CASSFLPAPGDNIQYF	TGTGCCAGCAGTTTCCTGCCAGCCCCAGGGGACAACATTCAGTACTTC
TRBV20-1	-	TRBJ2-7	many	CSVEGVLNYEQYF	TGCAGCGTGGAGGGAGTATTGAACTACGAGCAGTACTTC
TRBV24-1	-	TRBJ1-1	-	CATSEGGATEAFF	TGTGCCACCAGCGAAGGGGGGGCCACTGAAGCTTTCTTT
TRBV20-1	-	TRBJ2-7	-	CSARGSTVGAQQYF	TGCAGTGCTAGAGGGTCCACGGTGGGGGCCCAGCAGTACTTC
TRBV5-8	-	TRBJ1-4	many	CASSAPEGWGEKLFF	TGTGCCAGCAGCGCACCGGAGGGTTGGGGTGAAAAACTGTTTTTT
TRBV4-1	-	TRBJ1-2	-	CASSHGEGSYGYTF	TGCGCCAGCAGCCATGGGGAGGGGAGCTATGGCTACACCTTC
TRBV7-9	-	TRBJ1-1	many	CASSPAASQGLPEAFF	TGTGCCAGCAGCCCCGCCGCGTCCCAGGGCCTCCCTGAAGCTTTCTTT
TRBV20-1	-	TRBJ2-7	many	CSASRGDYEQYF	TGCAGTGCTAGCCGTGGGGACTACGAGCAGTACTTC
TRBV20-1	-	TRBJ1-2	-	CSAQGTYGYTF	TGCAGTGCCCAGGGGACCTATGGCTACACCTTC
TRBV7-3	-	TRBJ2-5	many	CASSLHPQQETQYF	TGTGCCAGCAGCTTACACCCTCAGCAAGAGACCCAGTACTTC